One sample yielded the 4 T cell receptor beta chains listed below, sequenced in a study of blood T cell repertoires in COVID-19. Profiling relied on immunoSEQ multiplex PCR, and the TCRdb table lists in-frame clones only, not all of them. Of about 240,000 clones listed, approximately 86% are singletons. Sequenced input: peripheral blood. The receptors stem from a woman in her 70s with active or convalescent COVID-19.

The CDR3 protein is CASSSVVQETQYF. The CDR3 DNA is TGTGCCAGCAGCTCGGTGGTTCAAGAGACCCAGTACTTC. The rearrangement joins TRBV5-8 to TRBJ2-5; no definite D call. The CDR3 runs 13 residues. Germline values: CDR1 SGHTS, CDR2 YDEGEE. V was shortened by 3 bases and J by 2 bases, with 8 bases between the two germline ends.

This clone appeared a single time. The V call is TRBV7-6, the J call TRBJ1-6, with D perhaps matching TRBD1 (6 bases). Looked up from germline, CDR1 is SGHVS and CDR2 is FNYEAQ. The CDR3 has 14 residues. With 6 bases removed from V and 8 bases from J, the gap between germline ends came to 14 bases. The CDR3, as DNA: TGTGCCAGCAGTTCGGACAGTGGAGATTCACCCCTCCACTTT. This gives the protein CASSSDSGDSPLHF.

This chain uses TRBV19 with TRBJ1-6; D remains ambiguous. V dropped 3 bases and J dropped 7 bases, with 13 bases sitting between them. The germline V gene has CDR1 LNHDA and CDR2 SQIVND (reference sequence). This CDR3 contains 15 residues. In nucleotides, the CDR3 is TGTGCCAGTAGTATTGAGGGCGTCCGAAATTCACCCCTCCACTTT. Translation gives CASSIEGVRNSPLHF.

The CDR3 loop reads CASTQGHEQFF. The CDR3 DNA reads as TGTGCCAGCACCCAGGGGCATGAGCAGTTCTTC. V usage is TRBV11-2 and J usage is TRBJ2-1; possible D gene TRBD1, 6 bases. Per germline, CDR1 SGHAT and CDR2 FQNNGV. The V and J ends lost 7 bases and 8 bases respectively, with 9 bases between them. This CDR3 region has 11 residues.